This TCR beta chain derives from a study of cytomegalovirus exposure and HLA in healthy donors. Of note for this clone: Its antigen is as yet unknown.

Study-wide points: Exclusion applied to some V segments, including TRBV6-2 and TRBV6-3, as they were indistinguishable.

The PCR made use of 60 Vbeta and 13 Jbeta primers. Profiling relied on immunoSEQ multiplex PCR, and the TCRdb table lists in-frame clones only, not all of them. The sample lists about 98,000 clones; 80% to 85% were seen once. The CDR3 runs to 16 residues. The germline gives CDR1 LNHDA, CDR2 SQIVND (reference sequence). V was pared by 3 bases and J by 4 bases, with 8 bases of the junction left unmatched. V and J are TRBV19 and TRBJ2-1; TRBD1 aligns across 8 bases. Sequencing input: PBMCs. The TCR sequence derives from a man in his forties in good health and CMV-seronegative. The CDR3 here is CASSISRGTGYNEQFF. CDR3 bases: TGTGCCAGTAGTATCAGCCGGGGGACAGGATACAATGAGCAGTTCTTC.